The 5 T cell receptor beta chains below were found in one sample sequenced in a study of T cells in Graves' hyperthyroidism and ophthalmopathy (dated by TCRdb to the late 2010s). Library preparation used multiplex PCR. Sequencing relied on an Illumina HiSeq 2000. TCR beta CDR3 regions were amplified from RNA transcripts. The TCR CDR3 was subjected to a first round of RT-PCR using the HTBI primer set and the Qiagen OneStep RT-PCR kit. TCRdb reprocessed the public reads (quality trimming at Q25 with fastp, clone calling with MiXCR) and kept in-frame beta chains. Duplicate CDR3 protein sequences are folded into a single record with the most common DNA and genes. In all, the sample holds a few hundred thousand distinct CDR3 sequences, and roughly 13% of those were seen once. Clones ranked in the top ten supply 5.8% of the sample. Source material: blood. The source of these receptors is a woman between 25 and 40 years old with Graves' hyperthyroidism that later progressed to Graves' ophthalmopathy.

This clonotype was recorded at least ten times. The chain is built from TRBV3-1 and TRBJ2-1, with 8 bases matching TRBD1. The CDR3 contains 14 residues. Germline V gene sequence: CDR1 LGHDT, CDR2 YNNKEL (reference sequence). V shed 3 bases and J 5 bases; nucleotides not matched to a gene: 3. The CDR3 loop reads CASSQDRADNEQFF. Here the CDR3 DNA reads TGTGCCAGCAGCCAGGACAGGGCAGACAATGAGCAGTTCTTC.

This clonotype occurred many times. This chain links TRBV7-2 with TRBJ2-7, with 9 bases aligning to TRBD1. Germline values: CDR1 SGHTA, CDR2 FQGNSA. The CDR3 has 15 amino acids. With 3 bases clipped from V and 4 bases from J, the junction kept 7 bases outside the gene matches. The CDR3 sequence: CASSFRTGDSYEQYF. CDR3 nucleotides: TGTGCCAGCAGCTTTAGGACAGGGGATTCGTACGAGCAGTACTTC.

This clonotype was found many times. The chain's CDR3 is CASSEEGFSSYEQYF. The CDR3 coding sequence is TGTGCCAGCAGTGAGGAGGGGTTCAGCTCCTACGAGCAGTACTTC. The chain recombines TRBV6-1 with TRBJ2-7, with a possible D match to TRBD2 (6 bases). CDR1 and CDR2 (germline): MNHNS, SASEGT. V was cut by 3 bases and J by 0 bases, with 12 bases left in between. The CDR3 extends over 15 amino acids.

The V and J genes are TRBV4-2 and TRBJ1-3, with TRBD1 identical over 8 bases. Germline V CDR1 and CDR2: LGHNA, YNFKEQ. The CDR3 extends over 15 amino acids. V was clipped by 0 bases and J by 4 bases; unmatched bases: 2. CDR3 region: CASSQDQGAGNTIYF. The DNA of the CDR3 is TGTGCCAGCAGCCAAGACCAGGGGGCCGGAAACACCATATATTTT.

This clonotype has more than one count but fewer than ten. The chain has TRBV19 and TRBJ2-2, with D perhaps given as TRBD1 or TRBD2 (7 bases each). With 7 bases removed from V and 6 bases from J, the gap between germline ends came to 21 bases. The CDR3 totals 16 residues. Germline V gene lookup returns CDR1 LNHDA and CDR2 SQIVND (reference sequence). CDR3 protein: CASTLRQGGIPGELFF. CDR3 DNA: TGTGCCAGTACCCTTCGACAGGGAGGGATTCCCGGGGAGCTGTTTTTT.